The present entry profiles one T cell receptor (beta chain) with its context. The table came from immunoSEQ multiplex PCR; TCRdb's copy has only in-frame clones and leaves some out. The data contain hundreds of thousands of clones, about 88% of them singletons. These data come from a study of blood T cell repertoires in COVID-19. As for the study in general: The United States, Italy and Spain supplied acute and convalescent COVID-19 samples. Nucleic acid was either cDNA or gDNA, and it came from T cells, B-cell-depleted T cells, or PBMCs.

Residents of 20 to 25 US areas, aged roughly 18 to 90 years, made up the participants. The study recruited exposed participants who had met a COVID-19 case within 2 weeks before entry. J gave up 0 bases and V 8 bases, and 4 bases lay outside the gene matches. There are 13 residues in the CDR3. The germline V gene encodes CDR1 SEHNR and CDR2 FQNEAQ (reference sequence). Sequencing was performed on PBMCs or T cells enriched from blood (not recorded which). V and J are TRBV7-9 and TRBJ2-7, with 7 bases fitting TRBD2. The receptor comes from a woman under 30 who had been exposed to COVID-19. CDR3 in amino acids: CASGGTTSYEQYF. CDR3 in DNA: TGTGCCAGCGGGGGGACTACCTCCTACGAGCAGTACTTC. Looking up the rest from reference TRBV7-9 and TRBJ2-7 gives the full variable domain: DTGVSQNPRHKITKRGQNVTFRCDPISEHNRLYWYRQTLGQGPEFLTYFQNEAQLEKSRLLSDRFSAERPKGSFSTLEIQRTEQGDSAMYLCASGGTTSYEQYFGPGTRLTVT.